This TCR beta chain is from a study of molecular identifiers for immune sequencing clone quantification. Study conclusions and caveats: Clones that had above 20 RNA copies took up over 98% of effector molecules but under 1% in naive cells. The sizes of highly expanded clones could be underestimated when identical TCR molecules share a barcode.

This clonotype was observed a few times. Its antigen is as yet unknown. Naive CD8 T cells were picked out by sorting for CD8+CD4-CCR7+CD45RA+. Bulk TCR libraries used previously described methods and listed TCR primers. TCRdb reprocessed the PCR reads with MiXCR, giving one entry per CDR3 protein. The data contain nearly 650,000 distinct CDR3 sequences, over 25% of them singletons. The receptor was isolated from a human donor in good health. Some libraries in this study had Jurkat cell RNA spiked in. The sequenced sample was naive CD8+ T cells from blood, with Jurkat cell RNA spiked in. Subset reported: FACS-sorted CD8+CD4-CCR7+CD45RA+ naive T cells.

The CDR3 sequence: CASSSGIQETQYF. As DNA, the CDR3 is TGCGCCAGCAGCTCCGGGATCCAAGAGACCCAGTACTTC. V and J are TRBV4-3 and TRBJ2-5; a possible D gene is TRBD2 (5 bases). The CDR3 is 13 residues long. V lost 5 bases to trimming and J lost 1 base, with 8 bases between them. Looked up from germline, CDR1 is LGHNA and CDR2 is YSLEER.